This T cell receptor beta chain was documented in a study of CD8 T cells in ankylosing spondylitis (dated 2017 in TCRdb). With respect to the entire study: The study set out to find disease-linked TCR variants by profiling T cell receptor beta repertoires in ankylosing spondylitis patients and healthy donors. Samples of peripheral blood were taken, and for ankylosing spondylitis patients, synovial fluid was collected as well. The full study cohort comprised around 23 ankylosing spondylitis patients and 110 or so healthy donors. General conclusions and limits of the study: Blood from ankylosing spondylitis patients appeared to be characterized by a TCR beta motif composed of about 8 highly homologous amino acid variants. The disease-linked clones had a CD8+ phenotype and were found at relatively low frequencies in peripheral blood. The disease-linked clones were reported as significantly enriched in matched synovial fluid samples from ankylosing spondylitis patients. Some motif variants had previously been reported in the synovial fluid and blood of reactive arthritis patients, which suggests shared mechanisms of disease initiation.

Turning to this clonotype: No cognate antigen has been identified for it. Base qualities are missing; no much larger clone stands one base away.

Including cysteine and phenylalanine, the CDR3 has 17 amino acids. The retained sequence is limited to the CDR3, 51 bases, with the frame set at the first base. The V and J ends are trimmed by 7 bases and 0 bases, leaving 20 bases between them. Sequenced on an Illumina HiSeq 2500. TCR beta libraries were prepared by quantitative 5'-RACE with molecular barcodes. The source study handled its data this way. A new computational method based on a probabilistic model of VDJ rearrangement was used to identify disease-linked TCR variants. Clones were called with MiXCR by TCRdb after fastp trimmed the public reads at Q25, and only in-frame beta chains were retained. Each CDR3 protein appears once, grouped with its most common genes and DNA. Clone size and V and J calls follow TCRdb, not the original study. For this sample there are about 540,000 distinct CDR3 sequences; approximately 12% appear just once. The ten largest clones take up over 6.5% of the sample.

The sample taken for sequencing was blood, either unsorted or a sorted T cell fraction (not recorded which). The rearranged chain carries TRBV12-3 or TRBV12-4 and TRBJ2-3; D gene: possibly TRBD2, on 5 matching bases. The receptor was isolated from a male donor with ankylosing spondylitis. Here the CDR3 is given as CASTPGGFWTSTDTQYF. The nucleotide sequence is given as TGTGCCAGCACCCCGGGTGGGTTTTGGACTAGCACAGATACGCAGTATTTT.